The clone carrying this TCR beta chain was detected once. Some clones are missing from TCRdb's copy, which holds only in-frame ones; the method was immunoSEQ multiplex PCR. The profile shows approximately 150,000 clones, approximately 89% of them singletons. The data were obtained in a study of T cell responses to AZD1222 COVID-19 vaccine. This clonotype originated in an adult who received the AZD1222 COVID-19 vaccine. The input for sequencing was peripheral blood, taken 28 days after the second AZD1222 dose.

The CDR3 region has the DNA TGTGCCAGCAGTTACTCGCGTATGGTCACAGATACGCAGTATTTT. Protein sequence: CASSYSRMVTDTQYF. This chain joins TRBV6-5 and TRBJ2-3; no firm D call. Germline values: CDR1 MNHEY, CDR2 SVGAGI. With 0 bases removed from V and 2 bases from J, the gap between germline ends came to 9 bases. The CDR3 loop spans 15 amino acids.